The entry below describes one T cell receptor (beta chain). Antigen specificity is unknown. The data stem from a study of cytomegalovirus exposure and HLA in healthy donors. The PCR ran on 60 Vbeta and 13 Jbeta primers. Libraries were prepared by immunoSEQ multiplex PCR; TCRdb keeps only in-frame clonotypes and omits some of them. The sample contains 150,000 to 200,000 clones, about 72% of which appear only once. Per the germline V gene, CDR1 is SGHTA and CDR2 is FQGNSA. This CDR3 comprises 16 residues. V was trimmed by 2 bases and J by 8 bases, leaving 19 bases between them. Study-level points and caveats: It was approximately 170 TCR beta chains that were listed as cytomegalovirus-associated. In a later analysis, the majority of CMV-associated beta chains seemingly showed HLA restriction.

The source of this sequence is a man between 60 and 75 years old in good health and CMV-seronegative. The rearrangement uses TRBV7-2 and TRBJ1-5; D unresolved. What was sequenced was PBMCs. The CDR3: CASSLWAGGIWKPQHF. The DNA of the CDR3 is TGTGCCAGCAGCTTATGGGCAGGAGGGATTTGGAAGCCCCAGCATTTT.